These T cell receptor beta chains were read from a single sample in a study of control samples from healthy donors and cancer patients. TCRdb's table, derived via immunoSEQ multiplex PCR, lists solely in-frame clones and lacks some. In the table there are around 190,000 clones, approximately 94% of which are singletons. The sequencing input was blood. These receptors all come from a man aged 30-40 years in good health. The CDR3 runs from the conserved cysteine through the conserved F or W. Each record gives: J gene, D gene, clone size, V gene, CDR3 DNA, CDR3 protein. A D gene is named only where the DNA matches it firmly. Clone size, where shown, is once, few, many, or a class for clones that have expanded.

TRBJ1-1 NA NA TRBV12-3/TRBV12-4 TGTGCCAGCAGTTCCGCCATGAACACTGAAGCTTTCTTT CASSSAMNTEAFF
TRBJ2-5 TRBD2 NA TRBV4-1 TGCGCCAGCAGCCAAGAAGGGAGGGAGGAGACCCAGTACTTC CASSQEGREETQYF
TRBJ2-6 NA NA TRBV3-1/TRBV3-2 TGTGCCAGCAGCCAAGATTTAACTGGGGCCAACGTCCTGACTTTC CASSQDLTGANVLTF
TRBJ1-1 NA NA TRBV4-3 TGCGCCAGCAGCCAAGACCTGGGGGGCTGGGAGAACACTGAAGCTTTCTTT CASSQDLGGWENTEAFF
TRBJ1-6 NA NA TRBV6-5 TGTGCCAGCAGCCGAAAGGGCTTAGATTCACCCCTCCACTTT CASSRKGLDSPLHF
TRBJ1-2 NA NA TRBV6-5 TGTGCCAGCAGGCGAGACATCCGACAGGGCTACACCTTC CASRRDIRQGYTF
TRBJ2-7 NA NA TRBV7-2 TGTGCCAGCAGCCCGTCTTCCTACGAGCAGTACTTC CASSPSSYEQYF
TRBJ1-6 TRBD1 NA TRBV2 TGTGCCAGCAGGGGGGACAGGGCAGGAGTTCCCCTCCACTTT CASRGDRAGVPLHF
TRBJ2-7 TRBD2 NA TRBV7-2 TGTGCCAGCAGCCAGGGACTAGCGGCTTCCTACGAGCAGTACTTC CASSQGLAASYEQYF
TRBJ2-5 TRBD1 once TRBV9 TGTGCCAGCAGCCTCGGGACAGTACAAGAGACCCAGTACTTC CASSLGTVQETQYF
TRBJ2-5 NA NA TRBV7-9 TGTGCCAGCACGCCAGCGGGATGGGGGGCGGAGACCCAGTACTTC CASTPAGWGAETQYF
TRBJ1-3 NA NA TRBV21-1 TGTGCCAGCAACTTCCGACAGCCTCCCTCTGGAAACACCATATATTTT CASNFRQPPSGNTIYF
TRBJ1-1 TRBD1 NA TRBV19 TGTGCCAGTACCCCCATGTCAGGGGGCACTGAAGCTTTCTTT CASTPMSGGTEAFF
TRBJ1-1 NA NA TRBV30 TGTGCCTGGGGACGGACCACTGAAGCTTTCTTT CAWGRTTEAFF
TRBJ2-6 NA NA TRBV6-1 TGTGCCAGCAGTGGGGGGGGCACGGGCCGTCTCTCTGGGGCCAACGTCCTGACTTTC CASSGGGTGRLSGANVLTF
TRBJ2-7 TRBD2 NA TRBV18 TGTGCCAGCGCAGGGACTAGCGGCTCCTACGAGCAGTACTTC CASAGTSGSYEQYF
TRBJ1-3 TRBD1 NA TRBV3-1/TRBV3-2 TGTGCCAGCAGCCAGGGGACAGAAAACACCATATATTTT CASSQGTENTIYF
TRBJ2-3 NA NA TRBV7-5 TGTGTCAGAAGCACCCGACTAGCGGGAGGGGAACTCACAGATACGCAGTATTTT CVRSTRLAGGELTDTQYF
TRBJ2-5 NA NA TRBV6-5 TGTGCCAGCAGTTGGGGGTTCGGGGAGACCCAGTACTTC CASSWGFGETQYF
TRBJ2-3 NA NA TRBV6-2/TRBV6-3 TGTGCCAGCAGTTATCTAACAGATACGCAGTATTTT CASSYLTDTQYF
TRBJ2-7 TRBD1 NA TRBV5-6 TGTGCCAGCAGCCGGGACAGGGACAGGAACGAGCAGTACTTC CASSRDRDRNEQYF
TRBJ2-1 NA NA TRBV4-2 TGTGCCAGCAGCCAAGGGACTGCTGAGGATCTTGAGCAGTTCTTC CASSQGTAEDLEQFF
TRBJ1-3 NA NA TRBV5-8 TGTGCCAGCAGCTTAAGGGGCATCCCGAGGACTGGAAACACCATATATTTT CASSLRGIPRTGNTIYF
TRBJ2-1 TRBD2 NA TRBV24-1 TGTGCCACCAGCAGCCCGGGAGGGAGGGGTGCCTACAATGAGCAGTTCTTC CATSSPGGRGAYNEQFF
TRBJ2-7 TRBD1 NA TRBV19 TGTGCCACCACGGGACAGGGGCGAACCGAGCAGTACTTC CATTGQGRTEQYF